This TCR beta chain was recorded in a study of OX40 agonist ivuxolimab in advanced cancers. Study-level results: Patients with a partial response at 0.1-3.0 mg/kg had among the lowest clonal expansion.

Some clones are missing from TCRdb's copy, which holds only in-frame ones; the method was immunoSEQ multiplex PCR. The profile shows 40,000 to 45,000 clones, roughly 78% of them singletons. The table lists this clone with a few counts. Its antigen is currently unknown. The junction had 11 bases not matched to a gene; V was cut back by 5 bases and J by 8 bases. The CDR3 covers 14 residues. Germline V CDR1 and CDR2: KGHSH, LQKENI. This material consisted of CD4+ or CD8+ T cells sorted from blood, taken in a trial of the OX40 agonist ivuxolimab. This TCR was recovered from an adult with an advanced solid tumor such as melanoma, head and neck, liver or kidney cancer. The chain links TRBV18 to TRBJ1-1, with 7 bases matching TRBD1. CDR3 protein: CASSLDRPYLEAFF. CDR3 coding DNA: TGTGCCAGCTCATTGGACAGGCCCTATCTCGAAGCTTTCTTT.